The 26 T cell receptor beta chains below were found in one sample sequenced in a study of blood T cell repertoires in COVID-19. Produced via immunoSEQ multiplex PCR; TCRdb's table is partial and in-frame only. The sample contains more than 85,000 clones, approximately 91% of which appear only once. The sequenced material came from peripheral blood. The receptors come from a man aged 18 to 35 with acute or convalescent COVID-19.

This clone was seen once. The chain links TRBV5-5 to TRBJ2-7, with 7 nucleotides matching TRBD2. The junction had 10 bases not matched to a gene; V was cut back by 2 bases and J by 5 bases. Germline V CDR1 and CDR2: SGHKS, YYEKEE (reference sequence). The CDR3 covers 15 residues. CDR3 nucleotide sequence: TGTGCCAGCAGCTTCTTTGGCGGGAGAGGAGACGAGCAGTACTTC. It translates to CASSFFGGRGDEQYF. Looking up the rest from reference TRBV5-5 and TRBJ2-7 gives the full variable domain: DAGVTQSPTHLIKTRGQQVTLRCSPISGHKSVSWYQQVLGQGPQFIFQYYEKEERGRGNFPDRFSARQFPNYSSELNVNALLLGDSALYLCASSFFGGRGDEQYFGPGTRLTVT.

The chain recombines TRBV6-2 or TRBV6-3 with TRBJ2-7; maybe TRBD1 (6 bases). Germline CDR1 MNHEY, CDR2 SVGEGT. The V gene lost 3 bases and the J gene lost 6 bases, with 9 bases spanning the gap. This CDR3 region has 12 residues. Here the CDR3 DNA reads TGTGCCAGCAGTTATCAGGGGATCGAGCAGTACTTC. Translating it yields CASSYQGIEQYF.

This chain uses TRBV11-2 with TRBJ1-2; D is unclear. The ends were cut back, 8 bases at V and 4 bases at J, with 17 bases in the middle. CDR3 size: 14 residues. Germline V gives CDR1 SGHAT, CDR2 FQNNGV. The DNA of the CDR3 is TGTGCCAGCTCTCGAGGGATATCCTCCTATGGCTACACCTTC. As protein: CASSRGISSYGYTF.

This chain uses TRBV9 with TRBJ2-7; the D gene is possibly TRBD2 (7 bases). Trimming shortened V by 0 bases and J by 1 base, and 11 bases separated the two germline ends. In germline, CDR1 is SGDLS, CDR2 YYNGEE. The CDR3 has 15 amino acids. CDR3 in amino acids: CASSVGAGASYEQYF. As DNA, the CDR3 is TGTGCCAGCAGCGTAGGGGCGGGGGCATCCTACGAGCAGTACTTC.

The gene calls are TRBV6-1 and TRBJ1-2, with D perhaps TRBD1 (6 bases). This CDR3 has 15 amino acids. Germline V gene sequence: CDR1 MNHNS, CDR2 SASEGT. The V gene lost 1 base and the J gene lost 1 base, with 10 bases spanning the gap. The CDR3 nucleotides are TGTGCCAGCAGTGAAGGGCAGGGGATTAACTATGGCTACACCTTC. Its protein product is CASSEGQGINYGYTF.

V is TRBV6-4 and J is TRBJ2-6; D possibly corresponds to TRBD1 (6 bases). Per the germline V gene, CDR1 is MRHNA and CDR2 is SNTAGT. The CDR3 has 16 residues. V was cut by 4 bases and J by 4 bases, with 14 bases left in between. The CDR3: CASSGAPGAGANVLTF. The DNA of the CDR3 is TGTGCCAGCAGTGGCGCCCCAGGGGCAGGGGCCAACGTCCTGACTTTC.

V is TRBV3-1 (or the pseudogene TRBV3-2) and J is TRBJ1-3, with 9 bases that match TRBD1. Unmatched junction bases numbered 1, after V lost 5 bases and J lost 5 bases. This CDR3 spans 13 amino acids. The germline gives CDR1 LGHDT, CDR2 YNNKEL (reference sequence). The CDR3 DNA follows: TGTGCCAGCAGCGACAGGGGGAGAAACACCATATATTTT. It yields the protein CASSDRGRNTIYF.

V gene TRBV27 combines with J gene TRBJ1-2; 9 bases agree with TRBD1. Trimming cost V 5 bases and J 6 bases; bases outside gene matches: 7. The CDR3 has 14 amino acids. CDR1 MNHEY and CDR2 SMNVEV come from the germline V gene (reference sequence). The CDR3 loop is CASSPAGTGNGYTF. CDR3 coding DNA: TGTGCCAGCAGTCCTGCGGGGACAGGGAATGGCTACACCTTC.

The V gene is TRBV2, the J gene TRBJ1-6, with 8 bases matching TRBD1. This CDR3 is built from 14 residues. The germline gives CDR1 SNHLY, CDR2 FYNNEI. Unmatched junction bases numbered 2, after V lost 3 bases and J lost 7 bases. CDR3 residues: CASSEDRVNSPLHF. The CDR3 DNA reads TGTGCCAGCAGTGAGGACAGGGTGAATTCACCCCTCCACTTT.

The V call is TRBV5-4, the J call TRBJ1-2; 8 bases line up with TRBD1. Germline V lookup: CDR1 SGHNT, CDR2 YYREEE (reference sequence). The CDR3 length is 16 residues. V lost 4 bases to trimming and J lost 5 bases; unmatched junction nucleotides: 13. CDR3 protein: CASSVWDRRSSYGYTF. CDR3 DNA sequence: TGTGCCAGCAGCGTATGGGACAGGCGTTCATCATATGGCTACACCTTC.

The chain uses TRBV28 and TRBJ2-3; D is perhaps TRBD2 (6 bases). V was clipped by 4 bases and J by 2 bases, with 16 bases between them. The CDR3 spans 16 residues. Germline V lookup: CDR1 MDHEN, CDR2 SYDVKM. CDR3 coding DNA: TGTGCCAGCAGTTACGTCTGGCGGGAAACCACAGATACGCAGTATTTT. Protein product: CASSYVWRETTDTQYF.

This chain uses TRBV11-3 with TRBJ1-5; the match to TRBD1 covers 10 bases. Germline lookup yields CDR1 SGHNT and CDR2 YENEEA. The CDR3 has 19 amino acids. Trimming at V came to 5 bases and at J to 0 bases, leaving 13 bases not matched to a gene. The CDR3 DNA follows: TGTGCCAGCAGCGTCCCGGGACAGGGGCCTAAATATAGCAATCAGCCCCAGCATTTT. Its translation is CASSVPGQGPKYSNQPQHF.

This chain connects TRBV9 to TRBJ2-3; 7 positions match TRBD1. With 2 bases clipped from V and 3 bases from J, the junction kept 6 bases outside the gene matches. The CDR3 consists of 15 residues. The germline V gene has CDR1 SGDLS and CDR2 YYNGEE. Here the CDR3 DNA reads TGTGCCAGCAGCGTCACCGGGACAGCTACAGATACGCAGTATTTT. Encoded protein: CASSVTGTATDTQYF.

The gene calls are TRBV6-5 and TRBJ2-1, with 12 bases matching TRBD2. J was trimmed by 12 bases and V by 0 bases; bases with no gene match: 6. The CDR3 has 15 amino acids. The germline CDR1 and CDR2 sequences are MNHEY and SVGAGI. The CDR3 region has the DNA TGTGCCAGCAGTTACTCTTCGCTAGCGGGAGGGGGGCAGTTCTTC. Protein product: CASSYSSLAGGGQFF.

This clone was recorded once. The sample holds other DNA sequences that translate to the same CDR3. J is TRBJ1-5 and V is TRBV12-5, with D maybe TRBD1 (5 bases). Per the germline V gene, CDR1 is LGHNT and CDR2 is FRNRAP. The CDR3 totals 13 residues. The germline V and J ends were trimmed by 2 bases and 6 bases, with 8 bases remaining between them. As DNA, the CDR3 is TGTGCTAGTGGTTTGACAGGAAGTCAGCCCCAGCATTTT. Translated: CASGLTGSQPQHF.

The chain joins TRBV27 to TRBJ2-1, with 13 bases lining up with TRBD2. Unmatched junction bases numbered 2, after V lost 6 bases and J lost 0 bases. The CDR3 extends over 16 amino acids. Germline-derived CDR1 and CDR2 are MNHEY and SMNVEV (reference sequence). The CDR3, as DNA: TGTGCCAGCAGCCGACTAGCGGGGGGCTCCTACAATGAGCAGTTCTTC. It encodes CASSRLAGGSYNEQFF.

The J gene is TRBJ2-1, the V gene TRBV5-1; 9 nucleotides agree with TRBD2. The germline V gene encodes CDR1 SGHRS and CDR2 YFSETQ. V gave up 0 bases and J gave up 0 bases; unmatched junction bases: 4. This CDR3 is built from 17 residues. The CDR3 is CASSLGSGRPSYNEQFF. CDR3 DNA sequence: TGCGCCAGCAGCTTGGGGAGCGGGAGGCCCTCCTACAATGAGCAGTTCTTC.

Only one count was recorded for this clone. The same CDR3 is also encoded by other DNA sequences in this sample. The chain employs TRBV7-9 and TRBJ1-5; 8 bases are a match to TRBD1. Germline trimming cut 1 base from V and 4 bases from J; bases unmatched to any gene: 0. The germline V gene encodes CDR1 SEHNR and CDR2 FQNEAQ (reference sequence). The CDR3 extends over 14 amino acids. The CDR3 DNA reads as TGTGCCAGCAGCTTAGACAGGGGGAATCAGCCCCAGCATTTT. The encoded protein is CASSLDRGNQPQHF. The full variable domain, rest sourced from reference TRBV7-9 and TRBJ1-5, is DTGVSQNPRHKITKRGQNVTFRCDPISEHNRLYWYRQTLGQGPEFLTYFQNEAQLEKSRLLSDRFSAERPKGSFSTLEIQRTEQGDSAMYLCASSLDRGNQPQHFGDGTRLSIL.

The chain has TRBV6-5 and TRBJ1-1; D is possibly TRBD1 (6 bases). The CDR3 sequence is 15 residues long. Germline V gene sequence: CDR1 MNHEY, CDR2 SVGAGI. The V gene lost 6 bases and the J gene lost 0 bases, with 14 bases spanning the gap. The CDR3 DNA reads TGTGCCAGCAGGACCGACAGGTCGATGAACACTGAAGCTTTCTTT. Translation: CASRTDRSMNTEAFF.

The chain joins TRBV19 to TRBJ1-5; no firm D call. Trimming removed 3 bases from V and 4 bases from J, with 13 bases in between. This CDR3 region has 15 residues. Germline CDR1 and CDR2: LNHDA and SQIVND (reference sequence). The CDR3 bases are TGTGCCAGTAGTATTGTTGTGTCGCAGAATCAGCCCCAGCATTTT. This codes for CASSIVVSQNQPQHF. Complete variable domain (other parts from reference TRBV19 and TRBJ1-5): DGGITQSPKYLFRKEGQNVTLSCEQNLNHDAMYWYRQDPGQGLRLIYYSQIVNDFQKGDIAEGYSVSREKKESFPLTVTSAQKNPTAFYLCASSIVVSQNQPQHFGDGTRLSIL.

The chain is built from TRBV30 and TRBJ2-7; D is ambiguous. Germline-derived CDR1 and CDR2 are GTSNPN and SVGIG (reference sequence). The ends were cut back, 0 bases at V and 3 bases at J, with 9 bases in the middle. The CDR3 loop spans 13 amino acids. This chain's CDR3 is CAWSVSTHYEQYF. CDR3 bases: TGTGCCTGGAGTGTATCTACTCACTACGAGCAGTACTTC.

This clone was observed once. This chain uses TRBV4-1 with TRBJ1-1; D possibly corresponds to TRBD1 (5 bases). CDR1 and CDR2 from the germline V gene are MGHRA and YSYEKL. CDR3 length: 15 amino acids. Trimming took 2 bases from V and 0 from J, leaving 10 bases between them. The CDR3 sequence: CASSQPPGMNTEAFF. The CDR3 coding sequence is TGCGCCAGCAGCCAACCTCCAGGGATGAACACTGAAGCTTTCTTT.

V gene TRBV9 combines with J gene TRBJ2-2; 8 bases are a match to TRBD1. CDR3 length: 15 residues. CDR1 and CDR2 (germline): SGDLS, YYNGEE. Trimming at V came to 0 bases and at J to 5 bases, leaving 3 bases not matched to a gene. The CDR3 region is CASSVGTGRTGELFF. The CDR3 DNA follows: TGTGCCAGCAGCGTAGGGACAGGGAGAACCGGGGAGCTGTTTTTT.

V and J are TRBV5-1 and TRBJ2-7; possibly TRBD2 for D (6 bases). The CDR3 is 12 amino acids. Germline V gene lookup returns CDR1 SGHRS and CDR2 YFSETQ. Trimming shortened V by 1 base and J by 7 bases, and 9 bases separated the two germline ends. DNA of the CDR3: TGCGCCAGCAGCTTGATTGGGGGGGAGCAGTACTTC. Encoded protein: CASSLIGGEQYF. The full variable domain, its missing parts supplied by reference TRBV5-1 and TRBJ2-7, is KAGVTQTPRYLIKTRGQQVTLSCSPISGHRSVSWYQQTPGQGLQFLFEYFSETQRNKGNFPGRFSGRQFSNSRSEMNVSTLELGDSALYLCASSLIGGEQYFGPGTRLTVT.

V is TRBV6-2 or TRBV6-3 and J is TRBJ2-1, with 9 bases fitting TRBD2. The CDR3 totals 18 residues. CDR1 and CDR2 from the germline V gene are MNHEY and SVGEGT. The trim removed 0 bases at V and 6 bases at J, leaving 12 bases unmatched. CDR3 coding DNA: TGTGCCAGCAGTTACTCAGGGATAGCGGGAGTTTGGCGCAATGAGCAGTTCTTC. Translated, it gives CASSYSGIAGVWRNEQFF.

This chain uses TRBV5-1 with TRBJ2-7, with 7 bases fitting TRBD1. This CDR3 comprises 18 residues. With V trimmed by 0 bases and J by 2 bases, 14 bases remained unmatched. The germline V gene has CDR1 SGHRS and CDR2 YFSETQ. The CDR3 sequence is CASSLVKPGTARTYEQYF. CDR3 sequence (DNA): TGCGCCAGCAGCTTGGTGAAACCCGGGACAGCACGGACCTACGAGCAGTACTTC.